This TCR beta chain was sequenced for a study of beta chain features in type 1 diabetes. General study points: Sequencing used cDNA, and cells with high TCR expression could therefore be over-represented. Type 1 diabetes patients had VDJ junctions that carried fewer insertions and more deletions.

What was sequenced were expressed TCRB transcripts, since all of the isolated RNA had been reverse transcribed. This table comes from immunoSEQ multiplex PCR, and its TCRdb copy is limited to in-frame clones, with some not included. The table records around 500,000 clones, around 28% of them present only once. For this clone: The antigen is not known.

Cell sorting via CD45RO/CCR7/CD25/CD127/CD95/CD27 was performed to obtain CD4+ naive, central memory, regulatory and stem cell-like memory cells. Sorted populations all had greater than 98% purity. The CDR3 loop spans 14 amino acids. The germline gives CDR1 GTSNPN, CDR2 SVGIG (reference sequence). Trimming removed 3 bases at V and 5 bases at J, with 15 bases between. The specimen sequenced was naive CD4+ T cells from blood. This TCR came from a man younger than 35 in good health. This chain joins TRBV30 and TRBJ2-3; D uncertain. CDR3: CAWSGRPMVDTQYF. The CDR3 bases are TGTGCCTGGAGCGGGCGTCCGATGGTAGATACGCAGTATTTT.